This T cell receptor (beta chain) was identified during a study of identical twins. Findings and limits, study-wide: The presence of invariant MAIT and iNKT cells could partly confound analyses of zero-insertion sequences. Conclusions leaned on cross-sectional statistical analysis and did not track the same donors over time.

This clonotype was seen ten or more times. What it recognizes is unknown. The CDR3 sequence is 14 residues long. CDR1 is SQVTM, CDR2 ANQGSEA, per germline. The germline V and J ends were trimmed by 5 bases and 5 bases, with 18 bases remaining between them. One entry per CDR3 protein, called by TCRdb with MiXCR from the 5' RACE reads. The data hold 250,000 to 300,000 distinct CDR3 sequences, with about 9% observed a single time. These records were also assigned to another study, of yellow fever vaccine responses in identical twins.

The source of this sequence is a woman between 18 and 29 years old in good health. The gene calls are TRBV29-1 and TRBJ1-1, with D tentatively TRBD1 (6 bases). The sample consisted of CD8+ T cells sorted from blood. The chain's CDR3 is CSVFPFDRSTEAFF. In DNA, the CDR3 is TGCAGCGTTTTCCCTTTCGACAGGTCGACTGAAGCTTTCTTT.